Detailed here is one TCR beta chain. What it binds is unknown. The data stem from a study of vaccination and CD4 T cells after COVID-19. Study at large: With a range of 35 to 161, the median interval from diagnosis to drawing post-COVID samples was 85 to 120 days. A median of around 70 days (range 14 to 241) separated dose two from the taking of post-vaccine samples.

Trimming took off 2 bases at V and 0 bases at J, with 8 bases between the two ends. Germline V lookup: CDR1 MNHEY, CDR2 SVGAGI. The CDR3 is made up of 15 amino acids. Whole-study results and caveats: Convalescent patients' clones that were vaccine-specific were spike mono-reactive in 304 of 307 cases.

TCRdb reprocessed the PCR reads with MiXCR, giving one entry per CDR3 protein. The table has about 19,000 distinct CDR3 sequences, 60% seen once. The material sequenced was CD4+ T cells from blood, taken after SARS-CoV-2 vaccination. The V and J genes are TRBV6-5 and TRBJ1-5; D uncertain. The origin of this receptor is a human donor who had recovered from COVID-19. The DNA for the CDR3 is TGTGCCAGCAGTTACGGGAGGAATAGCAATCAGCCCCAGCATTTT. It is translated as CASSYGRNSNQPQHF.